One and the same sample provided the 7 T cell receptor beta chains below, sequenced in a study of blood T cell repertoires in COVID-19. Generated by immunoSEQ multiplex PCR, the TCRdb table keeps only in-frame clones and is missing some. The sample holds 55,000 to 95,000 clones, about 82% seen once. The source material was peripheral blood. Receptor source: a woman aged 55-69 years with acute or convalescent COVID-19.

The rearrangement links TRBV5-1 to TRBJ1-1; TRBD1 aligns across 10 bases. CDR1 SGHRS and CDR2 YFSETQ come from the germline V gene. V gave up 4 bases and J gave up 4 bases; unmatched junction bases: 10. The CDR3 spans 16 residues. The CDR3 loop reads CASSPRTGGRVTEAFF. DNA for the CDR3: TGCGCCAGCAGCCCACGGACAGGGGGACGCGTCACTGAAGCTTTCTTT.

The genes are TRBV4-2 and TRBJ1-1; D may be TRBD1 (6 bases). Germline V gene lookup returns CDR1 LGHNA and CDR2 YNFKEQ. Trimming stripped 0 bases from V and 10 bases from J, with 18 bases between. The CDR3 is 15 amino acids. The CDR3 nucleotides read TGTGCCAGCAGCCAAGAACCCGGGGGGGCAGGGAGAGCTTTCTTT. Amino acid sequence: CASSQEPGGAGRAFF.

This clone was counted only a few times. The chain has TRBV6-6 and TRBJ2-5, with a possible D match to TRBD1 (5 bases). The V end lost 5 bases, the J end lost 5 bases, and 18 bases lay between the germline ends. From germline, CDR1 is MNHNY and CDR2 SVGAGI (reference sequence). The CDR3 runs 15 residues. The chain's CDR3 is CASSLQGNTEETQYF. The CDR3 nucleotides read TGTGCCAGCAGTCTTCAGGGAAATACCGAGGAGACCCAGTACTTC.

Here the CDR3 DNA reads TGTGCCAGCAGCCCTATCGGGACAAGTACTTTTCCGAACACTGAAGCTTTCTTT. Its translation: CASSPIGTSTFPNTEAFF. This chain links TRBV9 with TRBJ1-1, with a possible D match to TRBD1 (6 bases). The V end was cut by 4 bases, the J end by 1 base, with 23 bases between. The CDR3 runs 18 residues. Germline V CDR1 and CDR2: SGDLS, YYNGEE.

This clone was seen a handful of times. CDR3 sequence (DNA): TGTGCCAGCAGCCAAGACATAGGGGGGGGAGTCTTGTCTGGAAACACCATATATTTT. This gives the protein CASSQDIGGGVLSGNTIYF. J is TRBJ1-3 and V is TRBV4-2, with D possibly matching TRBD1 (6 bases). Germline assignment: CDR1 LGHNA and CDR2 YNFKEQ. This CDR3 is built from 19 residues. V was trimmed by 0 bases and J by 1 base, leaving 19 bases between them.

This chain uses TRBV28 with TRBJ2-5; D is unclear. Trimming removed 2 bases at V and 2 bases at J, with 9 bases between. The CDR3 sequence is 14 residues long. The V gene's germline CDR1 is MDHEN and CDR2 SYDVKM. CDR3 DNA sequence: TGTGCCAGCAGTTTAAACAGCCATCAAGAGACCCAGTACTTC. It is translated as CASSLNSHQETQYF. Looking up the rest from reference TRBV28 and TRBJ2-5 gives the full variable domain: DVKVTQSSRYLVKRTGEKVFLECVQDMDHENMFWYRQDPGLGLRLIYFSYDVKMKEKGDIPEGYSVSREKKERFSLILESASTNQTSMYLCASSLNSHQETQYFGPGTRLLVL.

In regard to this clone: Other nucleotide sequences in the sample specify the same CDR3. The CDR3 is CASSLAGGNEQFF. The CDR3 DNA is TGTGCCAGCAGCCTAGCGGGGGGGAATGAGCAGTTCTTC. The chain has TRBV11-2 and TRBJ2-1; 12 bases agree with TRBD2. The CDR3 runs to 13 residues. J gave up 7 bases and V 5 bases, and 0 bases lay outside the gene matches. CDR1 and CDR2 (germline): SGHAT, FQNNGV.